These 15 T cell receptor beta chains were sequenced from one sample in a study of shared clonotypes between healthy human individuals. TCRdb's copy holds only in-frame clones and misses some; the assay was immunoSEQ multiplex PCR. In the table there are around 2.1 million clones, approximately 94% of which are singletons. The naive CD8 fraction comprised CD45RO-negative cells positively selected for CCR7 and excluded terminally differentiated effector memory CD45RA+ cells. The sequenced sample was naive CD8+ T cells from PBMCs. These receptors were taken from a man aged 18 to 29 in good health. Some clones in this sample may be carry-over from other donors' samples.

This clone was seen once. This chain joins TRBV5-1 and TRBJ1-1, with TRBD1 matching over 10 bases. Germline assignment: CDR1 SGHRS and CDR2 YFSETQ. The CDR3 sequence is 13 residues long. V shed 3 bases and J 8 bases; nucleotides not matched to a gene: 4. Here the CDR3 DNA reads TGCGCCAGCAGCTGGGAGACAGGGGGCGAAGCTTTCTTT. Its translation is CASSWETGGEAFF.

The chain joins TRBV7-3 to TRBJ2-7; D remains ambiguous. V lost 5 bases to trimming and J lost 4 bases, with 15 bases between them. The CDR3 sequence is 14 residues long. Germline values: CDR1 SGHTA, CDR2 FQGTGA. The DNA for the CDR3 is TGTGCCAGCAGCCCTTCAGGTCTAGTATACGAGCAGTACTTC. It is translated as CASSPSGLVYEQYF. The variable domain in full, with the rest retrieved from reference TRBV7-3 and TRBJ2-7, is GAGVSQTPSNKVTEKGKYVELRCDPISGHTALYWYRQSLGQGPEFLIYFQGTGAADDSGLPNDRFFAVRPEGSVSTLKIQRTERGDSAVYLCASSPSGLVYEQYFGPGTRLTVT.

The chain combines TRBV30 with TRBJ2-2; 12 bases are shared with TRBD2. The CDR3 consists of 17 residues. Germline CDR1 reads GTSNPN; CDR2 reads SVGIG (reference sequence). V dropped 1 base and J dropped 8; count of bases not matched to a gene: 11. This CDR3 is CAWSGRLAGETRGELFF. The CDR3 nucleotides are TGTGCCTGGAGTGGGCGACTAGCGGGAGAAACGAGGGGGGAGCTGTTTTTT.

The V and J genes are TRBV7-6 and TRBJ2-5, with D perhaps TRBD1 (6 bases). Trimming removed 5 bases at V and 5 bases at J, with 15 bases between. The CDR3 has 14 residues. The germline V gene has CDR1 SGHVS and CDR2 FNYEAQ. This chain's CDR3 is CASSQDSVEETQYF. CDR3 DNA: TGTGCCAGCAGCCAGGACAGTGTGGAGGAGACCCAGTACTTC.

V is TRBV30 and J is TRBJ2-1, with 9 bases lining up with TRBD2. Germline V gene sequence: CDR1 GTSNPN, CDR2 SVGIG (reference sequence). V shed 0 bases and J 3 bases; nucleotides not matched to a gene: 6. CDR3 length: 16 residues. The CDR3 sequence: CAWSVPLAGYYNEQFF. The CDR3, as DNA: TGTGCCTGGAGTGTACCCCTAGCGGGGTACTACAATGAGCAGTTCTTC.

The genes are TRBV6-1 and TRBJ2-7; the match to TRBD1 covers 9 bases. The J segment lost 0 bases and the V segment lost 7 bases, leaving 4 bases of the junction unmatched. This CDR3 comprises 14 residues. The germline CDR1 and CDR2 sequences are MNHNS and SASEGT. The CDR3 sequence: CASTPDRGSYEQYF. The DNA for the CDR3 is TGTGCCAGCACTCCGGACAGGGGCTCCTACGAGCAGTACTTC.

The chain joins TRBV4-3 to TRBJ2-1, with D unclear. Germline values: CDR1 LGHNA, CDR2 YSLEER. V was pared by 2 bases and J by 4 bases, with 6 bases between. The CDR3 is 13 amino acids. In nucleotides, the CDR3 is TGCGCCAGCAGCCAAACACCATACAATGAGCAGTTCTTC. Residues: CASSQTPYNEQFF.

This clone appeared once. The chain uses TRBV7-9 and TRBJ1-2, with D possibly matching TRBD1 (5 bases). Trimming removed 5 bases from V and 3 bases from J, with 22 bases in between. The V gene's germline CDR1 is SEHNR and CDR2 FQNEAQ (reference sequence). The CDR3 consists of 17 residues. DNA of the CDR3: TGTGCCAGCAGCCTAGGGCGGGACCAAATTAGGTACTATGGCTACACCTTC. Protein: CASSLGRDQIRYYGYTF.

The rearrangement links TRBV9 to TRBJ2-7; the D is unclear. V lost 0 bases, J lost 6 bases, and 13 bases lay in between. Germline lookup yields CDR1 SGDLS and CDR2 YYNGEE. The CDR3 runs 14 residues. The chain's CDR3 is CASSVEGRGSEQYF. The DNA for the CDR3 is TGTGCCAGCAGCGTAGAAGGAAGAGGAAGCGAGCAGTACTTC.

The V gene is TRBV5-1, the J gene TRBJ2-7; 10 bases align to TRBD1. The CDR3 runs 16 residues. J gave up 3 bases and V 2 bases, and 8 bases lay outside the gene matches. The germline V gene encodes CDR1 SGHRS and CDR2 YFSETQ. The CDR3 coding sequence is TGCGCCAGCAGCTTAGGGGACAGGGGAATAAACTACGAGCAGTACTTC. Translated: CASSLGDRGINYEQYF.

V gene TRBV28 combines with J gene TRBJ2-7; possible D gene TRBD2, 5 bases. Per the germline V gene, CDR1 is MDHEN and CDR2 is SYDVKM. CDR3 length equals 13 residues. Trimming shortened V by 1 base and J by 6 bases, and 10 bases separated the two germline ends. This CDR3 reads CASSLYGGIEQYF. The CDR3 bases are TGTGCCAGCAGTTTATACGGAGGTATCGAGCAGTACTTC.

The chain employs TRBV11-2 and TRBJ2-5; perhaps TRBD1 as D (6 bases). With 5 bases removed from V and 6 bases from J, the gap between germline ends came to 13 bases. Per germline, CDR1 SGHAT and CDR2 FQNNGV. The CDR3 is 13 residues long. CDR3 region: CASSDGTRQTQYF. As DNA, the CDR3 is TGTGCCAGCAGCGATGGGACAAGGCAGACCCAGTACTTC. Filled out from reference TRBV11-2 and TRBJ2-5, the complete variable domain reads EAGVAQSPRYKIIEKRQSVAFWCNPISGHATLYWYQQILGQGPKLLIQFQNNGVVDDSQLPKDRFSAERLKGVDSTLKIQPAKLEDSAVYLCASSDGTRQTQYFGPGTRLLVL.

V is TRBV2 and J is TRBJ2-7; TRBD2 agrees at 7 bases. The J segment lost 0 bases and the V segment lost 6 bases, leaving 8 bases of the junction unmatched. Per germline, CDR1 SNHLY and CDR2 FYNNEI. The CDR3 is 15 amino acids. CDR3 nucleotide sequence: TGTGCCAGCAGATTGGAGCGGGGTAGCTCCTACGAGCAGTACTTC. Amino acids: CASRLERGSSYEQYF.

The rearrangement uses TRBV6-1 and TRBJ2-1; TRBD2 agrees at 10 bases. V dropped 3 bases and J dropped 7; count of bases not matched to a gene: 6. CDR3 size: 15 residues. The germline gives CDR1 MNHNS, CDR2 SASEGT. DNA for the CDR3: TGTGCCAGCAGTGAGATAGGACTAGCGGAAAATGAGCAGTTCTTC. Encoded protein: CASSEIGLAENEQFF.

This rearrangement joins TRBV29-1 to TRBJ2-2; D may be TRBD1 (5 bases). Germline V CDR1 and CDR2: SQVTM, ANQGSEA. The V end was cut by 5 bases, the J end by 3 bases, with 10 bases between. The length of the CDR3 is 13 residues. This chain's CDR3 is CSVIRVDTGELFF. In nucleotides, the CDR3 is TGCAGCGTTATCAGGGTCGACACCGGGGAGCTGTTTTTT.